Below, one T cell receptor (beta chain) is given with its context. Its antigen is not yet known. Per-base qualities were not stored, and no clone one base away is much larger. The source of the sample is a study of ipilimumab plus nivolumab after autologous stem cell transplantation (dated by TCRdb to the early 2020s). Regarding the research as a whole: Trial patients received a median of roughly five ipilimumab doses and fewer than 10 nivolumab doses. Primary refractory and relapsed disease were included in the DLBCL cohort, with 18-month progression-free survival of 85.7% and 28.6%, respectively. Patients in the trial were undergoing autologous transplant and had high-risk diffuse large B cell lymphoma, mature T cell lymphoma, or multiple myeloma. The intent-to-treat population of the trial consisted of around 40 patients.

Starting 14 to 28 days after the autologous transplant, patients began checkpoint therapy, which included ipilimumab at 1 mg/kg intravenously on day 1 of selected weeks. Patients received nivolumab at 3 mg/kg intravenously on day 1 of weeks 1, 4, 7, 10, and every two weeks through week 26. The study was a Phase Ib clinical trial testing combined checkpoint inhibition with ipilimumab and nivolumab as consolidation after autologous stem cell transplantation. Overall results and qualifications from the work: The authors concluded that, as post-transplant consolidation, combined checkpoint inhibition appeared tolerable. The authors stated that profiles of the T cell receptor repertoire, regulatory T cell phenotype and gut microbiota provided a biologic rationale for studying this approach further.

The method was the immunoSEQ multiplex PCR assay. As stored in TCRdb, this immuneACCESS dataset retains in-frame rearrangements with V and J assigned. A fraction of the clones does not appear; measured against another copy, unresolved V genes explain less than half of the discrepancy, and the remainder lacks a known reason. The sample yields roughly 86,000 clones; approximately 83% were counted once. The ten largest clonotypes hold approximately 2.2% of the sample. The germline V gene (reference sequence) yields LNHNV for CDR1 and YYDKDF for CDR2. The CDR3 spans 14 residues, from the cysteine through the phenylalanine. Left in the record is the CDR3 DNA by itself, 42 bases read in frame from the first base. V loses 1 base, J loses 7 bases, and the germline ends lie 13 bases apart.

The clonotype was recovered from a male donor with diffuse large B-cell lymphoma. The input for sequencing was PBMCs, taken in a trial of ipilimumab plus nivolumab as post-transplant consolidation. The chain is encoded by TRBV15 joined to TRBJ1-2, with the D gene not confidently named. The encoded CDR3 is CATSRGGEGSGYTF. The DNA reads TGTGCCACCAGCAGAGGGGGAGAGGGCTCTGGCTACACCTTC.